The following is a T cell receptor beta chain sequence with its context. This specimen belongs to a study of long-term antiretroviral therapy in people with HIV. V was clipped by 4 bases and J by 7 bases; unmatched bases: 10. CDR3 length: 16 amino acids. Germline CDR1 is SGHVS and CDR2 is FQNEAQ. Investigators performed immunoSEQ version v3.0 at survey level. Sequencing used immunoSEQ multiplex PCR; TCRdb keeps in-frame clones, though not all of them. Found here are around 30,000 clones, 84% of them singletons; the top ten hold over 5%. The source material was unsorted PBMCs, sampled 0.4 years after starting antiretroviral therapy. This TCR was sampled from a man between 18 and 35 years old with HIV. V is TRBV7-8 and J is TRBJ2-1; TRBD1 aligns across 10 bases. The CDR3 region is CASSSVGTGVDNEQFF. Written as DNA, the CDR3 is TGTGCCAGCAGCTCGGTGGGGACAGGGGTAGATAATGAGCAGTTCTTC.